Below, 28 T cell receptor beta chains from the same sample are listed, as sequenced in a study of blood T cell repertoires in COVID-19. Measured with immunoSEQ multiplex PCR; TCRdb has only the in-frame clones, and not every one. The sample has more than 65,000 clones; 65% to 85% are singletons. The sequenced material came from peripheral blood. These receptor sequences come from a man aged 60 to 69 with active or convalescent COVID-19.

This chain connects TRBV5-1 to TRBJ1-1; D not resolved. The CDR3 length is 16 residues. Trimming pared 1 base from V and 4 bases from J, leaving 17 bases between. From germline, CDR1 is SGHRS and CDR2 YFSETQ. This CDR3 is CASSLTAGEGGTEAFF. In DNA form, the CDR3 reads TGCGCCAGCAGCTTGACGGCGGGAGAGGGTGGCACTGAAGCTTTCTTT.

The gene calls are TRBV7-8 and TRBJ2-5; 11 bases align to TRBD2. V lost 3 bases to trimming and J lost 7 bases; unmatched junction nucleotides: 7. This CDR3 has 15 residues. CDR1 is SGHVS and CDR2 is FQNEAQ in the germline V gene. CDR3 sequence: CASSLVSGGAGTQYF. CDR3 in DNA: TGTGCCAGCAGCTTGGTTAGCGGGGGGGCCGGGACCCAGTACTTC.

This clone has just one count. The sample holds other DNA sequences that translate to the same CDR3. The chain has TRBV6-5 and TRBJ2-3; 10 positions match TRBD1. CDR3 length equals 15 residues. V was pared by 0 bases and J by 9 bases, with 6 bases of the junction left unmatched. The germline CDR1 and CDR2 sequences are MNHEY and SVGAGI. The DNA of the CDR3 is TGTGCCAGCAGTTACTCACGACAGGGGGCGGACACGCAGTATTTT. Translation: CASSYSRQGADTQYF.

The J gene is TRBJ2-3, the V gene TRBV7-2; D is unclear. CDR3 length: 12 amino acids. CDR1 is SGHTA, CDR2 FQGNSA, per germline. V lost 1 base to trimming and J lost 5 bases, with 4 bases between them. The CDR3 protein is CASSLDLDTQYF. Here the CDR3 DNA reads TGTGCCAGCAGCTTAGATCTAGATACGCAGTATTTT.

The V call is TRBV6-2 or TRBV6-3, the J call TRBJ2-7; TRBD1 agrees at 7 bases. CDR1 and CDR2 from the germline V gene are MNHEY and SVGEGT. V shed 2 bases, J shed 3 bases, and the junction held 7 bases outside the gene matches. The CDR3 has 15 amino acids. The CDR3 reads CASSYPTGSGYEQYF. CDR3 DNA: TGTGCCAGCAGTTACCCGACAGGGTCCGGCTACGAGCAGTACTTC.

The DNA of the CDR3 is TGTGCCAGCAGCCAGCGGGGTGGATACGAGCAGTACTTC. Its protein product is CASSQRGGYEQYF. The V and J genes are TRBV3-1 (or the pseudogene TRBV3-2) and TRBJ2-7; D perhaps matches TRBD2 (6 bases). V lost 3 bases and J lost 4, with 10 bases in between. The germline gives CDR1 LGHDT, CDR2 YNNKEL (reference sequence). This CDR3 has 13 amino acids.

V is TRBV19 and J is TRBJ2-1; 10 nucleotides agree with TRBD1. The CDR3 consists of 15 residues. The germline V gene encodes CDR1 LNHDA and CDR2 SQIVND (reference sequence). Trimming at V came to 3 bases and at J to 7 bases, leaving 6 bases not matched to a gene. CDR3 in amino acids: CASSIPRTGGNEQFF. The CDR3 region has the DNA TGTGCCAGTAGTATCCCAAGGACAGGGGGGAATGAGCAGTTCTTC. Combining the CDR3 with reference TRBV19 and TRBJ2-1 gives the whole variable domain DGGITQSPKYLFRKEGQNVTLSCEQNLNHDAMYWYRQDPGQGLRLIYYSQIVNDFQKGDIAEGYSVSREKKESFPLTVTSAQKNPTAFYLCASSIPRTGGNEQFFGPGTRLTVL.

This clone was detected once. This sequence joins TRBV27 and TRBJ2-2, with D tentatively TRBD1 (7 bases). The CDR3 length is 14 residues. Between the trimmed V and J ends, which lost 8 bases and 1 base, there was a span of 11 bases. Germline values: CDR1 MNHEY, CDR2 SMNVEV (reference sequence). CDR3 coding DNA: TGTGCCAGCCAGGGGGGCAAGAACACCGGGGAGCTGTTTTTT. Translating gives CASQGGKNTGELFF.

The chain carries TRBV29-1 and TRBJ1-4; TRBD1 matches at 7 bases. CDR3 length: 14 amino acids. V shed 7 bases, J shed 8 bases, and the junction held 13 bases outside the gene matches. Germline V gene data show CDR1 as SQVTM and CDR2 as ANQGSEA. The CDR3 DNA is TGCAGCGCCCAAACCGGGACAGCGACCGAAAAACTGTTTTTT. Residues: CSAQTGTATEKLFF.

This clone has more than one count but fewer than ten. V is TRBV7-6 and J is TRBJ2-1, with 7 bases that match TRBD1. V trimming: 5 bases; J trimming: 4 bases; junction bases outside the gene matches: 8. The CDR3 has 15 residues. CDR1 and CDR2 from the germline V gene are SGHVS and FNYEAQ. The chain's CDR3 is CASSLLGTDYNEQFF. CDR3 in DNA: TGTGCCAGCAGCCTCCTCGGGACAGATTACAATGAGCAGTTCTTC.

The rearrangement joins TRBV2 to TRBJ1-4; D may be TRBD1 (6 bases). This CDR3 is built from 13 residues. Between the trimmed V and J ends, which lost 6 bases and 5 bases, there was a span of 10 bases. Germline CDR1 reads SNHLY; CDR2 reads FYNNEI. The CDR3 sequence is CASSTGGNEKLFF. The CDR3 DNA reads as TGTGCCAGCAGCACGGGGGGCAATGAAAAACTGTTTTTT.

The chain carries TRBV30 and TRBJ2-7, with 7 bases aligning to TRBD1. V gave up 0 bases and J gave up 3 bases; unmatched junction bases: 5. This CDR3 region has 14 residues. CDR1 is GTSNPN and CDR2 is SVGIG in the germline V gene (reference sequence). DNA of the CDR3: TGTGCCTGGAGTGTAAGGGGGCCTCTCTACGAGCAGTACTTC. Amino acid sequence: CAWSVRGPLYEQYF.

This clone showed up just a few times. The rearrangement links TRBV5-4 to TRBJ1-2, with 8 bases lining up with TRBD1. Per germline, CDR1 SGHNT and CDR2 YYREEE (reference sequence). CDR3 length: 13 residues. V dropped 4 bases and J dropped 6; count of bases not matched to a gene: 5. CDR3 bases: TGTGCCAGCAGCCCAACAGGGGGTAATGGCTACACCTTC. Amino acid sequence: CASSPTGGNGYTF.

This clone was counted between two and nine times. The CDR3 nucleotides read TGTGCCAGCAGCTTAGTCACAGGGCATGGCTACACCTTC. Its translation: CASSLVTGHGYTF. The chain uses TRBV7-6 and TRBJ1-2; D might be TRBD1 (6 bases). CDR3 size: 13 residues. The germline gives CDR1 SGHVS, CDR2 FNYEAQ. Trimming shortened V by 1 base and J by 6 bases, and 9 bases separated the two germline ends.

This chain joins TRBV29-1 and TRBJ2-5; 10 bases align to TRBD2. The CDR3 is 13 amino acids. Germline V gene sequence: CDR1 SQVTM, CDR2 ANQGSEA. The J segment lost 5 bases and the V segment lost 6 bases, leaving 6 bases of the junction unmatched. This CDR3 reads CSVSGGAGETQYF. CDR3 DNA: TGCAGCGTAAGCGGGGGGGCAGGGGAGACCCAGTACTTC.

The J gene is TRBJ2-5, the V gene TRBV7-9; TRBD2 is a possible D gene (6 bases). The germline gives CDR1 SEHNR, CDR2 FQNEAQ (reference sequence). This CDR3 is 15 amino acids long. Trimming left V 1 base short and J 7 bases short, with 16 bases between. The CDR3 reads CASSLEGGASGTQYF. CDR3 sequence (DNA): TGTGCCAGCAGCTTAGAGGGCGGGGCCTCAGGGACCCAGTACTTC.

J is TRBJ1-2 and V is TRBV9; 11 bases align to TRBD1. The CDR3 extends over 16 amino acids. Germline V CDR1 and CDR2: SGDLS, YYNGEE. V was clipped by 3 bases and J by 0 bases; unmatched bases: 4. Here the CDR3 DNA reads TGTGCCAGCAGCGCCCCGGGACAGGGGGCTAACTATGGCTACACCTTC. Encoded protein: CASSAPGQGANYGYTF.

The V and J genes are TRBV30 and TRBJ1-6; 8 nucleotides match TRBD1. After removal of 0 bases from V and 7 bases from J, the junction contained 5 bases not matched to a gene. Looked up from germline, CDR1 is GTSNPN and CDR2 is SVGIG (reference sequence). The CDR3 extends over 15 amino acids. The CDR3 region has the DNA TGTGCCTGGAGTGTCGGGGGGACAGGAAATTCACCCCTCCACTTT. It translates to CAWSVGGTGNSPLHF.

The rearrangement joins TRBV7-8 to TRBJ2-5; the match to TRBD1 covers 7 bases. CDR3 length: 14 amino acids. V shed 5 bases, J shed 4 bases, and the junction held 7 bases outside the gene matches. Germline CDR1 is SGHVS and CDR2 is FQNEAQ. CDR3 in amino acids: CASSERGHGETQYF. The CDR3 bases are TGTGCCAGCAGCGAGAGGGGGCACGGAGAGACCCAGTACTTC.

This clone occurred once. The chain combines TRBV7-9 with TRBJ1-1; D is ambiguous. Germline V gene data show CDR1 as SEHNR and CDR2 as FQNEAQ (reference sequence). This CDR3 has 14 amino acids. V was pared by 1 base and J by 6 bases, with 12 bases between. The CDR3 DNA sequence: TGTGCCAGCAGCTTAGAAGGGAGTGTCCCTGAAGCTTTCTTT. This gives the protein CASSLEGSVPEAFF.

The gene calls are TRBV9 and TRBJ2-3; a weak D match, TRBD1 (5 bases). The germline V gene has CDR1 SGDLS and CDR2 YYNGEE. The V end lost 2 bases, the J end lost 2 bases, and 9 bases lay between the germline ends. The CDR3 totals 14 residues. CDR3 in amino acids: CASSVGHITDTQYF. The CDR3 DNA reads as TGTGCCAGCAGCGTCGGACATATCACAGATACGCAGTATTTT. The whole variable domain, remainder taken from reference TRBV9 and TRBJ2-3, is DSGVTQTPKHLITATGQRVTLRCSPRSGDLSVYWYQQSLDQGLQFLIQYYNGEERAKGNILERFSAQQFPDLHSELNLSSLELGDSALYFCASSVGHITDTQYFGPGTRLTVL.

The sample holds one count of this clone. This chain connects TRBV10-3 to TRBJ2-1; TRBD2 matches 9 bases. Germline V CDR1 and CDR2: ENHRY, SYGVKD. The length of the CDR3 is 15 residues. V lost 5 bases to trimming and J lost 7 bases; unmatched junction nucleotides: 9. CDR3 in amino acids: CAISTAGGPRNEQFF. CDR3 DNA sequence: TGTGCCATCAGTACCGCGGGGGGGCCCAGGAATGAGCAGTTCTTC.

V usage is TRBV6-2 or TRBV6-3 and J usage is TRBJ2-3, with D possibly matching TRBD2 (6 bases). The germline gives CDR1 MNHEY, CDR2 SVGEGT. V was pared by 0 bases and J by 1 base, with 11 bases between. This CDR3 spans 16 amino acids. The DNA of the CDR3 is TGTGCCAGCAGTTACTCGCCTAGCGTGGGCACAGATACGCAGTATTTT. Its translation is CASSYSPSVGTDTQYF.

The V gene is TRBV7-2, the J gene TRBJ2-1; 14 positions agree with TRBD2. The V and J ends lost 5 bases and 0 bases, in that order; junction bases with no gene match: 3. Germline V CDR1 and CDR2: SGHTA, FQGNSA. The CDR3 contains 17 residues. CDR3 protein: CASSPGTSGSSYNEQFF. The CDR3 region has the DNA TGTGCCAGCAGCCCGGGGACTAGCGGGAGCTCCTACAATGAGCAGTTCTTC. Variable domain in full (rest from reference TRBV7-2 and TRBJ2-1): GAGVSQSPSNKVTEKGKDVELRCDPISGHTALYWYRQSLGQGLEFLIYFQGNSAPDKSGLPSDRFSAERTGGSVSTLTIQRTQQEDSAVYLCASSPGTSGSSYNEQFFGPGTRLTVL.

This clone has more than one count but fewer than ten. This chain joins TRBV7-2 and TRBJ2-3; 8 nucleotides agree with TRBD2. The CDR3 totals 15 residues. The ends lost 5 bases at V and 2 bases at J; junction bases unmatched: 6. CDR1 is SGHTA, CDR2 FQGNSA, per germline. CDR3: CASSLGLAHTDTQYF. DNA for the CDR3: TGTGCCAGCAGCCTTGGACTAGCACACACAGATACGCAGTATTTT.

The CDR3 protein is CASSFQPGLAGKTQYF. In DNA form, the CDR3 reads TGTGCCAGCAGTTTCCAACCGGGACTAGCGGGGAAGACCCAGTACTTC. The rearrangement links TRBV6-5 to TRBJ2-5; 13 nucleotides line up with TRBD2. Trimming at V came to 4 bases and at J to 6 bases, leaving 8 bases not matched to a gene. Per the germline V gene, CDR1 is MNHEY and CDR2 is SVGAGI. This CDR3 has 16 residues.

This rearrangement joins TRBV7-9 to TRBJ1-1, with D perhaps TRBD1 (6 bases). Trimming removed 3 bases from V and 7 bases from J, with 12 bases in between. This CDR3 contains 13 residues. Per germline, CDR1 SEHNR and CDR2 FQNEAQ (reference sequence). The CDR3: CASSFPGVGEAFF. The CDR3 bases are TGTGCCAGCAGCTTCCCAGGGGTGGGTGAAGCTTTCTTT.

This clone was seen a few times. CDR3 nucleotides: TGTGCCAGCAGCTTAGAACAGGGAGCAGATACGCAGTATTTT. Protein sequence: CASSLEQGADTQYF. This chain connects TRBV7-2 to TRBJ2-3; D might be TRBD1 (6 bases). The CDR3 sequence is 14 residues long. Trimming took off 1 base at V and 4 bases at J, with 9 bases between the two ends. In germline, CDR1 is SGHTA, CDR2 FQGNSA.